This T cell receptor beta chain was sequenced for a study of blood T cell repertoires in COVID-19. Here immunoSEQ multiplex PCR was the method, and the copy in TCRdb shows in-frame clones only, minus some. This table holds 120,000 or so clones, 80% found once. This CDR3 is built from 13 residues. Germline V CDR1 and CDR2: KGHDR, SFDVKD. V was cut by 9 bases and J by 4 bases, with 11 bases left in between. This chain connects TRBV24-1 to TRBJ2-2; maybe TRBD2 (6 bases). Sequenced input: peripheral blood. The TCR was taken from a man aged 60-69 years with active or convalescent COVID-19. CDR3 bases: TGTGCCACCCAGACGGGGGTCACCGGGGAGCTGTTTTTT. Protein sequence: CATQTGVTGELFF.